The 13 T cell receptor beta chains in this list originate from one sample, sequenced in a study of cytomegalovirus exposure and HLA in healthy donors. Researchers ran the PCR with 60 Vbeta and 13 Jbeta primers. TCRdb keeps only in-frame clones here, not all; method: immunoSEQ multiplex PCR. This table holds roughly 180,000 clones, about 77% found once. The source material was PBMCs. The receptors originated from a woman aged 30 to 39 in good health and CMV-seropositive.

This clone has a handful of counts. The chain combines TRBV6-5 with TRBJ1-1; possibly TRBD1 for D (5 bases). CDR1 and CDR2 from the germline V gene are MNHEY and SVGAGI. V was clipped by 6 bases and J by 1 base, with 9 bases between them. This CDR3 contains 13 residues. CDR3 coding DNA: TGTGCCAGCAGCGATAGGGGGAACACTGAAGCTTTCTTT. This sequence encodes CASSDRGNTEAFF.

The chain has TRBV6-6 and TRBJ2-1; 8 nucleotides align to TRBD2. Germline lookup yields CDR1 MNHNY and CDR2 SVGAGI (reference sequence). This CDR3 spans 14 amino acids. Trimming took 7 bases from V and 8 from J; bases not matched to a gene: 10. The CDR3 DNA is TGTGCCAGCACCTCTTCGGGGGGGGGCCATGAGCAGTTCTTC. It yields the protein CASTSSGGGHEQFF.

This clone was seen more than once but under ten times. This chain connects TRBV27 to TRBJ2-1; the D gene is possibly TRBD2 (6 bases). The CDR3 spans 16 residues. CDR1 and CDR2 (germline): MNHEY, SMNVEV (reference sequence). V lost 5 bases to trimming and J lost 4 bases, with 18 bases between them. The CDR3, as DNA: TGTGCCAGCAGTCCCCTGGCGGGGACTGCTTACAATGAGCAGTTCTTC. It translates to CASSPLAGTAYNEQFF.

V is TRBV11-3 and J is TRBJ2-7; 10 bases fit TRBD1. The trim removed 4 bases at V and 6 bases at J, leaving 6 bases unmatched. The germline V gene encodes CDR1 SGHNT and CDR2 YENEEA. The CDR3 runs 14 residues. CDR3: CASSSDRGQGEQYF. The CDR3 DNA reads TGTGCCAGCAGCTCAGACAGGGGGCAGGGCGAGCAGTACTTC.

The chain's CDR3 is CATSRDYGDRNTIYF. The DNA of the CDR3 is TGTGCCACCAGCAGAGATTACGGGGATCGAAACACCATATATTTT. The chain is built from TRBV15 and TRBJ1-3, with D hard to call. Germline V gene data show CDR1 as LNHNV and CDR2 as YYDKDF (reference sequence). This CDR3 is built from 15 residues. V was shortened by 0 bases and J by 5 bases, with 11 bases between the two germline ends.

The chain carries TRBV6-6 and TRBJ1-2, with D possibly TRBD1 on 5 matching bases. Trimming took 2 bases from V and 8 from J, leaving 12 bases between them. CDR3 length: 13 amino acids. Germline-derived CDR1 and CDR2 are MNHNY and SVGAGI (reference sequence). The CDR3: CASSYRARGGYTF. The CDR3 bases are TGTGCCAGCAGTTACCGGGCTAGGGGCGGCTACACCTTC.

V usage is TRBV25-1 and J usage is TRBJ2-2, with D tentatively TRBD1 (5 bases). This CDR3 spans 15 amino acids. The V gene's germline CDR1 is MGHDK and CDR2 SYGVNS. V was clipped by 1 base and J by 6 bases, with 12 bases between them. DNA for the CDR3: TGTGCCAGCAGTGAATCCGGACAAGATGCCGGGGAGCTGTTTTTT. Protein product: CASSESGQDAGELFF.

Regarding this clone: The sample contains more than one DNA sequence encoding this CDR3. The chain joins TRBV18 to TRBJ1-2; D is ambiguous. Per germline, CDR1 KGHSH and CDR2 LQKENI. This CDR3 spans 16 amino acids. V was cut by 0 bases and J by 5 bases, with 16 bases left in between. In DNA, the CDR3 is TGTGCCAGCTCACCACCCCGTAGTGGTTTCCCTTATGGCTACACCTTC. Translated, it gives CASSPPRSGFPYGYTF.

The chain carries TRBV5-1 and TRBJ2-5, with D hard to call. Germline lookup yields CDR1 SGHRS and CDR2 YFSETQ. The CDR3 sequence is 13 residues long. The V end lost 5 bases, the J end lost 0 bases, and 8 bases lay between the germline ends. The CDR3 region is CASSGSYQETQYF. The CDR3, as DNA: TGCGCCAGCAGTGGCTCGTACCAAGAGACCCAGTACTTC.

This clone was counted between two and nine times. The V and J genes are TRBV7-9 and TRBJ2-5; tentative D call: TRBD2 (6 bases). V was trimmed by 5 bases and J by 2 bases, leaving 18 bases between them. Germline CDR1 and CDR2: SEHNR and FQNEAQ (reference sequence). The CDR3 length is 16 residues. The CDR3: CASSLLLDYEQETQYF. The CDR3 nucleotides are TGTGCCAGCAGCCTTCTTTTGGACTACGAGCAAGAGACCCAGTACTTC.

The chain uses TRBV4-2 and TRBJ2-1; 10 bases agree with TRBD2. V gave up 1 base and J gave up 7 bases; unmatched junction bases: 4. Germline CDR1 is LGHNA and CDR2 is YNFKEQ. This CDR3 has 15 amino acids. The CDR3, as DNA: TGTGCCAGCAGCCAAGCTGGTAGCGGGGGGAATGAGCAGTTCTTC. It codes for CASSQAGSGGNEQFF.

This clone appeared a few times. V and J are TRBV11-3 and TRBJ2-3, with TRBD2 matching 9 bases. In germline, CDR1 is SGHNT, CDR2 YENEEA. The CDR3 is 14 amino acids. The V and J ends lost 2 bases and 6 bases, in that order; junction bases with no gene match: 3. CDR3 amino acids: CASSLQRGVDTQYF. The CDR3 DNA reads TGTGCCAGCAGCTTACAGCGGGGGGTGGATACGCAGTATTTT.

The J gene is TRBJ1-1, the V gene TRBV7-6; D gene unclear. The CDR3 runs to 14 residues. The V and J ends lost 4 bases and 0 bases respectively, with 9 bases between them. The V gene's germline CDR1 is SGHVS and CDR2 FNYEAQ. The CDR3 DNA sequence: TGTGCCAGCAGCTCGTTCGAGATGAACACTGAAGCTTTCTTT. Its translation: CASSSFEMNTEAFF.